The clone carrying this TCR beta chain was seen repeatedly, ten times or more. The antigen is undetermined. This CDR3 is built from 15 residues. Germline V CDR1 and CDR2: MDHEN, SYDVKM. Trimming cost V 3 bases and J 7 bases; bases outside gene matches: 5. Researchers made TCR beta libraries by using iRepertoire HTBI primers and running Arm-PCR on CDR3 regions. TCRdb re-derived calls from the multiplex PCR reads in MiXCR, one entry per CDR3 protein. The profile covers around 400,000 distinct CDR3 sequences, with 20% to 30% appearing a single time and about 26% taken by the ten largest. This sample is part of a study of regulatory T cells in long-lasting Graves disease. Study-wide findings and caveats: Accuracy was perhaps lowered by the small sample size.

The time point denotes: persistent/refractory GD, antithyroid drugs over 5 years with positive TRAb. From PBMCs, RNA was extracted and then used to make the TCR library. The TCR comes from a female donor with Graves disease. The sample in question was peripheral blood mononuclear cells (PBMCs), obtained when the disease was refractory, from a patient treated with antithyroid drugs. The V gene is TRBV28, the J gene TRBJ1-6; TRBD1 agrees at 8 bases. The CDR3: CASSFSGGRNSPLHF. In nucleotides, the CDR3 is TGTGCCAGCAGTTTCTCAGGGGGCAGGAATTCACCCCTCCACTTT. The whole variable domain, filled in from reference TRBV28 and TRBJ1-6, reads DVKVTQSSRYLVKRTGEKVFLECVQDMDHENMFWYRQDPGLGLRLIYFSYDVKMKEKGDIPEGYSVSREKKERFSLILESASTNQTSMYLCASSFSGGRNSPLHFGNGTRLTVT.